These 27 T cell receptor beta chains were all obtained from the same sample, sequenced in a study of CD8+CD57+ T cells in acquired aplastic anemia (dated by TCRdb to the late 2010s). The data were produced on an Illumina HiSeq 2000. Profiling of TCR beta VDJ combinations and CDR3 sequences used genomic DNA as the template. TCRdb cleaned the public reads at Q25 with fastp, built clones with MiXCR and kept in-frame beta chains. Each record represents a unique CDR3 protein, reported with the most common genes and DNA among its rows. In all, the sample holds some 150,000 distinct CDR3 sequences, and less than 45% of those were seen once. The ten largest clones represent more than 7% of the sample. The sample was sorted CD4+, CD8+, or CD8+CD57+ T cells (not recorded which) from PBMCs. The receptors were gathered from a human donor in good health, serving as a control.

In this sample, this clonotype turned up a few times. V usage is TRBV25-1 and J usage is TRBJ1-5; a weak D match, TRBD1 (5 bases). This CDR3 region has 14 residues. V shed 5 bases and J shed 2 bases, with 10 bases lying between them. Germline V CDR1 and CDR2: MGHDK, SYGVNS. CDR3 DNA: TGTGCCAGCAGTTGGGGGGGACGCAATCAGCCCCAGCATTTT. This translates into CASSWGGRNQPQHF.

The sample holds one count of this clonotype. V gene TRBV12-3 or TRBV12-4 combines with J gene TRBJ2-7; D is perhaps TRBD1 (6 bases). V lost 0 bases, J lost 2 bases, and 17 bases lay in between. This CDR3 has 17 residues. CDR3 coding DNA: TGTGCCAGCAGTTTAGCGGTGTTGTCGGGACAAGCCTACGAGCAGTACTTC. It is translated as CASSLAVLSGQAYEQYF.

J is TRBJ1-2 and V is TRBV5-1, with 7 positions matching TRBD1. V trimming: 0 bases; J trimming: 8 bases; junction bases outside the gene matches: 10. This CDR3 contains 15 residues. CDR1 SGHRS and CDR2 YFSETQ come from the germline V gene. The CDR3 sequence is CASSLEGEGAEGYTF. DNA for the CDR3: TGCGCCAGCAGCTTGGAGGGGGAGGGGGCAGAGGGCTACACCTTC.

This clonotype has only a few counts. It may be a read error: a sequence one base away is much more abundant. The V and J genes are TRBV11-2 and TRBJ1-2, with a possible D match to TRBD1 (6 bases). This CDR3 spans 15 amino acids. The germline V gene has CDR1 SGHAT and CDR2 FQNNGV. The DNA of the CDR3 is TGTGCCCGCAGCCACGGGGGCCCGGTGAACTATGGCTACACCTTC. Its translation: CARSHGGPVNYGYTF. The whole variable domain, remainder taken from reference TRBV11-2 and TRBJ1-2, is EAGVAQSPRYKIIEKRQSVAFWCNPISGHATLYWYQQILGQGPKLLIQFQNNGVVDDSQLPKDRFSAERLKGVDSTLKIQPAKLEDSAVYLCARSHGGPVNYGYTFGSGTRLTVV.

This clonotype was seen ten or more times. The V call is TRBV10-1, the J call TRBJ1-2, with D possibly TRBD1 on 6 matching bases. CDR3 length equals 20 residues. V lost 6 bases to trimming and J lost 2 bases, with 31 bases between them. CDR1 WNHNN and CDR2 SYGVQD come from the germline V gene (reference sequence). Here the CDR3 DNA reads TGCGCCAGCAGGGCCCTCTCTGGGGGACAAGGGGCGGGGGCAAACTATGGCTACACCTTC. It yields the protein CASRALSGGQGAGANYGYTF.

This chain links TRBV7-9 with TRBJ1-6, with D uncertain. This CDR3 has 13 residues. The germline V and J ends were trimmed by 5 bases and 9 bases, with 11 bases remaining between them. Germline assignment: CDR1 SEHNR and CDR2 FQNEAQ (reference sequence). The CDR3 coding sequence is TGTGCCAGCAGCCGGGCAGAGCTTTCACCCCTCCACTTT. Protein: CASSRAELSPLHF.

The chain couples TRBV7-2 to TRBJ1-6, with D unclear. V dropped 5 bases and J dropped 9 bases, with 14 bases sitting between them. Looked up from germline, CDR1 is SGHTA and CDR2 is FQGNSA. The CDR3 has 14 amino acids. The chain's CDR3 is CASSPSSRSSPLHF. The CDR3 DNA is TGTGCCAGCAGCCCGTCGTCTCGGAGTTCACCCCTCCACTTT.

This clonotype has only a few counts. This chain links TRBV25-1 with TRBJ1-2; no reliable D call. Germline V gene lookup returns CDR1 MGHDK and CDR2 SYGVNS. This CDR3 has 13 residues. The V and J ends lost 5 bases and 6 bases respectively, with 13 bases between them. In DNA, the CDR3 is TGTGCCAGCAGTTTGTCAGGCCCGGATGGCTACACCTTC. Its protein product is CASSLSGPDGYTF.

This clonotype appeared many times. The rearrangement links TRBV20-1 to TRBJ2-1, with 9 bases aligning to TRBD2. The V segment lost 1 base and the J segment 0 bases; nucleotides outside the gene matches: 1. The CDR3 is made up of 15 amino acids. The germline gives CDR1 DFQATT, CDR2 SNEGSKA (reference sequence). CDR3 region: CSARVLAGSYNEQFF. Here the CDR3 DNA reads TGCAGTGCTAGAGTACTAGCGGGCTCCTACAATGAGCAGTTCTTC.

This clonotype appeared many times. The J gene is TRBJ1-1, the V gene TRBV12-5; D uncertain. Germline V gene lookup returns CDR1 LGHNT and CDR2 FRNRAP. V shed 4 bases and J shed 0 bases, with 9 bases lying between them. CDR3 length equals 14 residues. The CDR3 loop reads CASGSNRMNTEAFF. The CDR3 nucleotides read TGTGCTAGTGGTTCTAATAGAATGAACACTGAAGCTTTCTTT.

The table lists this clonotype with many counts. V usage is TRBV11-2 and J usage is TRBJ2-1; 11 bases are a match to TRBD2. V gave up 5 bases and J gave up 6 bases; unmatched junction bases: 3. Germline CDR1 reads SGHAT; CDR2 reads FQNNGV. This CDR3 region has 14 residues. The CDR3 loop reads CASSPTSGSNEQFF. In DNA, the CDR3 is TGTGCCAGCAGCCCCACTAGCGGGAGCAATGAGCAGTTCTTC. Looking up the rest from reference TRBV11-2 and TRBJ2-1 gives the full variable domain: EAGVAQSPRYKIIEKRQSVAFWCNPISGHATLYWYQQILGQGPKLLIQFQNNGVVDDSQLPKDRFSAERLKGVDSTLKIQPAKLEDSAVYLCASSPTSGSNEQFFGPGTRLTVL.

V and J are TRBV19 and TRBJ1-1, with 7 bases fitting TRBD1. This CDR3 region has 16 residues. The V and J ends lost 4 bases and 0 bases, in that order; junction bases with no gene match: 8. From germline, CDR1 is LNHDA and CDR2 SQIVND (reference sequence). CDR3 amino acids: CASSSPQGRVNTEAFF. CDR3 DNA sequence: TGTGCCAGTAGTAGCCCACAGGGGCGGGTGAACACTGAAGCTTTCTTT.

This clonotype came up many times. The gene calls are TRBV24-1 and TRBJ2-1, with D possibly matching TRBD2 (6 bases). Germline values: CDR1 KGHDR, CDR2 SFDVKD. Trimming removed 4 bases from V and 12 bases from J, with 15 bases in between. The CDR3 runs 13 residues. CDR3 in amino acids: CATSEGGEARQFF. The CDR3, as DNA: TGTGCCACCAGTGAGGGCGGGGAGGCGCGGCAGTTCTTC.

The genes are TRBV20-1 and TRBJ1-2; D remains unclear. Germline CDR1 DFQATT, CDR2 SNEGSKA (reference sequence). The V and J ends lost 3 bases and 4 bases respectively, with 12 bases between them. The CDR3 consists of 13 residues. Written as DNA, the CDR3 is TGCAGTGCTAGCCCGTCGGCACTCTATGGCTACACCTTC. This sequence encodes CSASPSALYGYTF.

This clonotype has just a few counts. The chain employs TRBV7-9 and TRBJ2-7, with unresolved D. The germline V gene has CDR1 SEHNR and CDR2 FQNEAQ (reference sequence). The CDR3 has 11 amino acids. V lost 3 bases and J lost 6, with 6 bases in between. CDR3 sequence reads: CASSFSPEQYF. Written as DNA, the CDR3 is TGTGCCAGCAGCTTCTCCCCCGAGCAGTACTTC.

The rearrangement links TRBV7-9 to TRBJ1-4; perhaps TRBD1 as D (5 bases). Germline CDR1 SEHNR, CDR2 FQNEAQ (reference sequence). This CDR3 is 15 amino acids long. V dropped 5 bases and J dropped 2 bases, with 12 bases sitting between them. The CDR3: CASSPAGGTNEKLFF. DNA for the CDR3: TGTGCCAGCAGCCCCGCGGGGGGGACTAATGAAAAACTGTTTTTT.

The chain links TRBV11-2 to TRBJ2-3; a weak D match, TRBD2 (5 bases). The CDR3 has 13 amino acids. The V end lost 8 bases, the J end lost 1 base, and 10 bases lay between the germline ends. Per the germline V gene, CDR1 is SGHAT and CDR2 is FQNNGV. The CDR3 sequence: CASLASGTDTQYF. CDR3 DNA sequence: TGTGCCAGCCTAGCCAGCGGCACAGATACGCAGTATTTT.

The table lists this clonotype with a count of one. One base away lies a much larger clone, so this may be a sequencing read error. The conserved final phenylalanine or tryptophan is absent from the CDR3, which likely points to a read error. This chain joins TRBV28 and TRBJ1-2, with D uncertain. The ends were cut back, 4 bases at V and 4 bases at J, with 4 bases in the middle. This CDR3 has 11 residues. Germline V gene sequence: CDR1 MDHEN, CDR2 SYDVKM. For the CDR3, the DNA is TGTGCCAGCAGTTCTACCTATGGCTACACCCTC. Translated: CASSSTYGYTL.

This clonotype came up many times. This chain links TRBV15 with TRBJ2-1, with 7 bases that match TRBD2. In germline, CDR1 is LNHNV, CDR2 YYDKDF (reference sequence). The length of the CDR3 is 15 residues. With 6 bases clipped from V and 3 bases from J, the junction kept 8 bases outside the gene matches. CDR3 sequence: CATSPRGDSYNEQFF. The DNA for the CDR3 is TGTGCCACCAGTCCCCGGGGGGATAGCTACAATGAGCAGTTCTTC.

As concerns this clonotype: This may be a read error, as it is one base from a much larger clone. V usage is TRBV5-4 and J usage is TRBJ1-2; weak D call: TRBD1 (5 bases). Germline lookup yields CDR1 SGHNT and CDR2 YYREEE (reference sequence). The CDR3 extends over 17 amino acids. V lost 2 bases and J lost 7, with 24 bases in between. The CDR3, as DNA: TGTGCCAGCAGCTTAGGGGCTGGAGGGCTGGGGGACTGTGGCTACACCTTC. Translation gives CASSLGAGGLGDCGYTF. The variable domain in full, completed from reference TRBV5-4 and TRBJ1-2, reads ETGVTQSPTHLIKTRGQQVTLRCSSQSGHNTVSWYQQALGQGPQFIFQYYREEENGRGNFPPRFSGLQFPNYSSELNVNALELDDSALYLCASSLGAGGLGDCGYTFGSGTRLTVV.

This clonotype came up once. This may come from a read error, since a much larger clone is one base off. This chain links TRBV14 with TRBJ2-1; perhaps TRBD2 as D (7 bases). The germline V gene encodes CDR1 SGHDN and CDR2 FVKESK. The V end was cut by 4 bases, the J end by 4 bases, with 14 bases between. There are 15 residues in the CDR3. In DNA, the CDR3 is TGTGCCAGCAGCCCAGGGGCTAGCGGATACAATGAGCAGTTCTTC. This translates into CASSPGASGYNEQFF.

This clonotype was seen a few times. J is TRBJ2-5 and V is TRBV10-1; 13 positions agree with TRBD2. Trimming removed 2 bases from V and 3 bases from J; junction bases left unmatched: 0. CDR3 length: 15 residues. Per germline, CDR1 WNHNN and CDR2 SYGVQD (reference sequence). The CDR3 reads CASSEGLAGEETQYF. CDR3 bases: TGCGCCAGCAGTGAGGGACTAGCGGGAGAAGAGACCCAGTACTTC.

This clonotype was seen only a few times. The V gene is TRBV5-6, the J gene TRBJ2-6; a possible D gene is TRBD2 (5 bases). CDR1 is SGHDT and CDR2 is YYEEEE in the germline V gene. Trimming removed 4 bases from V and 0 bases from J, with 14 bases in between. The CDR3 extends over 17 amino acids. CDR3 sequence: CASSRRRASSGANVLTF. The CDR3 DNA is TGTGCCAGCAGCCGGAGGAGAGCCAGCTCTGGGGCCAACGTCCTGACTTTC.

The chain recombines TRBV29-1 with TRBJ1-3; D might be TRBD1 (6 bases). The germline V gene encodes CDR1 SQVTM and CDR2 ANQGSEA. The germline V and J ends were trimmed by 4 bases and 8 bases, with 15 bases remaining between them. This CDR3 contains 13 residues. The CDR3 DNA sequence: TGCAGCGTTGTGGGGCGGACAGAGGACACCATATATTTT. Protein sequence: CSVVGRTEDTIYF.

Ten or more counts support this clonotype. The J gene is TRBJ1-1, the V gene TRBV2, with TRBD1 as a possible D gene (6 bases). The CDR3 is 13 amino acids. Trimming stripped 8 bases from V and 3 bases from J, with 13 bases between. The germline CDR1 and CDR2 sequences are SNHLY and FYNNEI. CDR3 bases: TGTGCCAGCCGACAGGAGCCCTACACTGAAGCTTTCTTT. Translated, it gives CASRQEPYTEAFF.

This clonotype was seen repeatedly, ten times or more. The chain's CDR3 is CATSDRTEFQETQYF. The CDR3 DNA reads as TGTGCCACCAGTGATCGGACTGAATTCCAAGAGACCCAGTACTTC. V is TRBV24-1 and J is TRBJ2-5, with D possibly being TRBD2 (5 bases). This CDR3 spans 15 amino acids. V shed 3 bases and J shed 1 base, with 11 bases lying between them. Germline lookup yields CDR1 KGHDR and CDR2 SFDVKD.

The J gene is TRBJ1-1, the V gene TRBV7-3, with a possible D match to TRBD1 (6 bases). V lost 9 bases, J lost 5 bases, and 10 bases lay in between. This CDR3 has 11 residues. CDR1 is SGHTA and CDR2 is FQGTGA in the germline V gene. CDR3 amino acids: CARGGGTEAFF. In DNA form, the CDR3 reads TGTGCCAGAGGGGGGGGGACTGAAGCTTTCTTT.